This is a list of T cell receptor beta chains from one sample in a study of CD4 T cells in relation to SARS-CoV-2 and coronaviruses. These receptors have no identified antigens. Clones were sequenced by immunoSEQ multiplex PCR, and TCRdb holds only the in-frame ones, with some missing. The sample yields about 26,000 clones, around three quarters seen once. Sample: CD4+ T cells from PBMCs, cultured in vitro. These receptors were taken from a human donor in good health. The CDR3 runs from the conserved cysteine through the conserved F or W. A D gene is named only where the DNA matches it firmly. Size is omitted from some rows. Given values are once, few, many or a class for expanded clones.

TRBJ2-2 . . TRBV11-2 TGTGCCAGCACCCCATTATGGAGGGTGGGCACCGGGGAGCTGTTTTTT CASTPLWRVGTGELFF
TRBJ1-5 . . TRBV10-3 TGTGCCATCAGTGAGTCAAGAGGGGACCAGCATTTT CAISESRGDQHF
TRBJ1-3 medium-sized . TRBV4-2 TGTGCCAGCAGCCAAGAGAGTCAGAAAGACTCTGGAAACACCATATATTTT CASSQESQKDSGNTIYF
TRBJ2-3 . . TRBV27 TGTGCCAGCAGCCCACTTTTGCGGGGCGGAGATACGCAGTATTTT CASSPLLRGGDTQYF
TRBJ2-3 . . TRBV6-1 TGTGCCAGCAGTGAAGCGGCCATTAGCACAGATACGCAGTATTTT CASSEAAISTDTQYF
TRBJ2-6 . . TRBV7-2 TGTGCCAGCAGCTTAAGGGGGGCGAGCTCTGGGGCCAACGTCCTGACTTTC CASSLRGASSGANVLTF
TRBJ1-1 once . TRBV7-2 TGTGCCAGCAGCAGGAGAGGGGGGATGGACACTGAAGCTTTCTTT CASSRRGGMDTEAFF
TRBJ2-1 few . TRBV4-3 TGCGCCAGCAGCCAACCCGGGGCCGGGAATGAGCAGTTCTTC CASSQPGAGNEQFF
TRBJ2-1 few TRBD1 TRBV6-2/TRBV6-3 TGTGCCAGCAGTTACTTAACAGGGGTTAGGGGCAATGAGCAGTTCTTC CASSYLTGVRGNEQFF
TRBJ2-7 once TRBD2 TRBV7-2 TGTGCCAGCGCTAGCGGCCCGAGCTCCTACGAGCAGTACTTC CASASGPSSYEQYF
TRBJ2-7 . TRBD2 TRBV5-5 TGTGCCAGCAGCCCGGGACTAGCGGGAGCTCTAGACGAGCAGTACTTC CASSPGLAGALDEQYF
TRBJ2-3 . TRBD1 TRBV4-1 TGCGCCAGCAGCCACCTAATCGGACAGGGGGCTACAGATACGCAGTATTTT CASSHLIGQGATDTQYF
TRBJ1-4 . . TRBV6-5 TGTGCCAGCAGATCCGGCGGGGTTCTTAATGAAAAACTGTTTTTT CASRSGGVLNEKLFF
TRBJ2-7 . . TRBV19 TGTGCCAGTAGTATTGGCTACGAGCAGTACTTC CASSIGYEQYF
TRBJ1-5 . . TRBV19 TGTGCCAGTAGTATGGGGACCTCTAGCAATCAGCCCCAGCATTTT CASSMGTSSNQPQHF
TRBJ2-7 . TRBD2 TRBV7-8 TGTGCCAGCAGCTTTTTGGGACTAGCTTCGTACGAGCAGTACTTC CASSFLGLASYEQYF
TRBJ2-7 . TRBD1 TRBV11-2 TGTGCCAGCAGCCCGGGGACAGGGAAATTCCACGAGCAGTACTTC CASSPGTGKFHEQYF
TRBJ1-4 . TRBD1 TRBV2 TGTGCCAGCACGGGGGACAGGGTGGAGGAAAAACTGTTTTTT CASTGDRVEEKLFF
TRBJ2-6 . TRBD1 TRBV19 TGTGCCAGTAGTTTGACAGGGGGCGTCTCTGGGGCCAACGTCCTGACTTTC CASSLTGGVSGANVLTF
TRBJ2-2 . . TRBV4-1 TGCGCCAGCAGCCTAGGACCAACTTTAGCGACCGGGGAGCTGTTTTTT CASSLGPTLATGELFF
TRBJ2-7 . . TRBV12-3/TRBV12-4 TGTGCCAGCAGTCAGACAGTCGAGCAGTACTTC CASSQTVEQYF
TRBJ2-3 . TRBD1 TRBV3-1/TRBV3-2 TGTGCCAGCAGCCCCGGACAGGGGGTGGGTACGCAGTATTTT CASSPGQGVGTQYF
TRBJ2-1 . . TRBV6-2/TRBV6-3 TGTGCCAGCAGCCACGGACTACCCGTCCCCACGGGCAAGCAAACGACGGACAATGAGCAGTTCTTC CASSHGLPVPTGKQTTDNEQFF
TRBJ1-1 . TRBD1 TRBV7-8 TGTGCCAGCAGAATGGACAGGGGGCGGTACACTGAAGCTTTCTTT CASRMDRGRYTEAFF
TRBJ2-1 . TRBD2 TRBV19 TGTGCCAGTATCCCCCCGGGGGGAACCTACAATGAGCAGTTCTTC CASIPPGGTYNEQFF
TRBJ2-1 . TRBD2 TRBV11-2 TGTGCCAGCAGCTTACCCGGACTAGCGGGAGTGAATGAGCAGTTCTTC CASSLPGLAGVNEQFF
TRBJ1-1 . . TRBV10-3 TGTGCCATCAGGGGGGATGGCGCTGAAGCTTTCTTT CAIRGDGAEAFF
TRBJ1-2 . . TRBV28 TGTGCCAGCAGTTCCTTGACAGACCACTATGGCTACACCTTC CASSSLTDHYGYTF
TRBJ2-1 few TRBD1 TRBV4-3 TGCGCCAGCAGTGGCGGACAGGGCCTAAATGAGCAGTTCTTC CASSGGQGLNEQFF
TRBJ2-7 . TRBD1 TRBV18 TGTGCCAGCTCAACCGGGACAGGTGACTACGAGCAGTACTTC CASSTGTGDYEQYF
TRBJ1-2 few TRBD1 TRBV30 TGTGCCTGGGCTCGGGACAGGTCGCTTAACTATGGCTACACCTTC CAWARDRSLNYGYTF
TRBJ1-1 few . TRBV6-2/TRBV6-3 TGTGCCAGCAGTTACTCGGGAGGGTGGACTGAAGCTTTCTTT CASSYSGGWTEAFF
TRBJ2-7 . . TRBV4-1 TGCGCCAGCAGCCAAGATTGGCAGGGAGGCCGTTACGAGCAGTACTTC CASSQDWQGGRYEQYF
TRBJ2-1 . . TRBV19 TGTGCCAGTAGTGGGGGGGGCGTCTGGGCTCATTACAATGAGCAGTTCTTC CASSGGGVWAHYNEQFF
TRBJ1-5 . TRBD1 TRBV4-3 TGCGCCAGCAGCCAAGGACAGGGGCGATATCAGCCCCAGCATTTT CASSQGQGRYQPQHF
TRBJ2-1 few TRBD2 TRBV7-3 TGTGCCAGCAGCTTGGCGGGAGCGGCCAATGAGCAGTTCTTC CASSLAGAANEQFF
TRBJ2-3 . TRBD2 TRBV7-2 TGTGCCAGCAGGCTCGGGGAGGGAGCTTATACGCAGTATTTT CASRLGEGAYTQYF
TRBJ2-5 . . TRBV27 TGTGCCAGCAGTTTAACAAGAAAGGGCCAAGAGACCCAGTACTTC CASSLTRKGQETQYF
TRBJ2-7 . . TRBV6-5 TGTGCCAGCACCTCGCGGGTGGTGTCCTACGAGCAGTACTTC CASTSRVVSYEQYF
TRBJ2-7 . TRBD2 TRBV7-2 TGTGCCAGCAGCTTAGGACCGGGAGGGAGCTACGAGCAGTACTTC CASSLGPGGSYEQYF
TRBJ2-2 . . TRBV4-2 TGTGCCAGCAGCCAAATCCCGGGACACCGGGAGCTGTTTTTT CASSQIPGHRELFF
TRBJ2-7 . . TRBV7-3 TGTGCCAGCAGCTTAACGGTATGGGGCGAGCAGTACTTC CASSLTVWGEQYF
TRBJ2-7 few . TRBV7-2 TGTGCCAGCATCCTGTCCCCCGGGCAGGTTTACGAGCAGTACTTC CASILSPGQVYEQYF
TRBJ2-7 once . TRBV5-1 TGCGCCAGCAGCCCGGTTGTAGGGGAGGCCTACGAGCAGTACTTC CASSPVVGEAYEQYF
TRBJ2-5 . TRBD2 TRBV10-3 TGTGCCATCAGTGAGTCGAAGGGGCTAGCGGTGCAAGAGACCCAGTACTTC CAISESKGLAVQETQYF
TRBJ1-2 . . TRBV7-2 TGTGCCAGCAGCTTAGACGTAGGGGTCCCGTGGGGCTACACCTTC CASSLDVGVPWGYTF
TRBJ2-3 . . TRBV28 TGTGCCACCCGAGAGGGCCACCCGTTCACAGATACGCAGTATTTT CATREGHPFTDTQYF
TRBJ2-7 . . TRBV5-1 TGCGCCAGCAGCTTGGTACCCTGGGGTTACGAGCAGTACTTC CASSLVPWGYEQYF
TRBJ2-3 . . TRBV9 TGTGCCAGCAGCGCGACCCCGGTGGGATACTCCACAGATACGCAGTATTTT CASSATPVGYSTDTQYF
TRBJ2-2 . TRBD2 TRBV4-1 TGCGCCAGCAGCCAAGATTGGGCTAGCGGGAGAGGGGAGCTGTTTTTT CASSQDWASGRGELFF
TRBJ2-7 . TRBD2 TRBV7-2 TGTGCCAGCAGCCCTAGGATAGCGGGGGCCTACGAGCAGTACTTC CASSPRIAGAYEQYF
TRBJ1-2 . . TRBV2 TGTGCCAGCAGTGAGCTAAACTATGGCTACACCTTC CASSELNYGYTF
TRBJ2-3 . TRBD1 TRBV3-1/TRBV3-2 TGTGCCAGCAGCCTATCAAGGTCCCACCTACAGGGGGCGCGGAGGCCAGATACGCAGTATTTT CASSLSRSHLQGARRPDTQYF
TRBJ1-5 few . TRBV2 TGTGCCAGCAGTGAAACGGAACAGGGGCCCCAGCATTTT CASSETEQGPQHF
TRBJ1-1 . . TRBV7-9 TGTGCCAGCAGCTTATGGTCCGGGGCGGGCACTGAAGCTTTCTTT CASSLWSGAGTEAFF
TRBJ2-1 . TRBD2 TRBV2 TGTGCCAGATCAAAGACAGACCAAGCGGGAGAGCAGTTCTTC CARSKTDQAGEQFF
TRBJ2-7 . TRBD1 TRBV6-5 TGTGCCAGCAGTCCTAGACGGACAGGGGGTAACGAGCAGTACTTC CASSPRRTGGNEQYF
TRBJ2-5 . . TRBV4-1 TGCGCCAGCAGCCGCGTGGAGGCCCCTGGGGAGACCCAGTACTTC CASSRVEAPGETQYF
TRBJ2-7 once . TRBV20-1 TGCAGTGCTAGACAGGACTACGAGCAGTACTTC CSARQDYEQYF
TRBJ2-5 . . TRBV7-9 TGTGCCAGCAGCTTAGTGGGGACATGGTACCAAGAGACCCAGTACTTC CASSLVGTWYQETQYF